The rows below give T cell receptor beta chains drawn from one sample of a study of blood T cell repertoires in COVID-19. Data came from immunoSEQ multiplex PCR; TCRdb stores just in-frame clones and leaves some out. The sample has under 200,000 clones, about 74% seen once. Sequenced input: peripheral blood. Source of these receptors: a woman aged 80 or over with acute or convalescent COVID-19. Each CDR3 is given with its conserved first and last residue. D genes are given only for firm matches. Some rows mark clone size as missing; the rest say once, few, many or name a class of expanded clone.

TGTGCCAGCCGCTTCCCACGACAGGGGGTGGGTGAAAATCAGCCCCAGCATTTT	CASRFPRQGVGENQPQHF	TRBD1	TRBV5-8	.	TRBJ1-5
TGCAGCGTTGAACTTTGGCAGGGGTTCACTGAAGCTTTCTTT	CSVELWQGFTEAFF	.	TRBV29-1	.	TRBJ1-1
TGTGCCAGCAGTACAACAGGCTCGACTGAGCAGTTCTTC	CASSTTGSTEQFF	.	TRBV6-2/TRBV6-3	.	TRBJ2-1
TGTGCCAGCAGCTCCATAGCGGGAGGAAACAATGAGCAGTTCTTC	CASSSIAGGNNEQFF	TRBD2	TRBV7-2	.	TRBJ2-1
TGTGCCAGCAGCCAAGATAGCATCTATGAGCAGTTCTTC	CASSQDSIYEQFF	.	TRBV7-2	once	TRBJ2-1
TGCGCCAGCAGCCAAGATGGCAGGGTGGGCGGAAACACCATATATTTT	CASSQDGRVGGNTIYF	.	TRBV4-1	.	TRBJ1-3
TGTGCCAGCTCACCCGGACTAGACTACGAGCAGTACTTC	CASSPGLDYEQYF	TRBD2	TRBV18	few	TRBJ2-7
TGTGCCAGCAGTGTGGGGGACCGACAGGACCTCATGAACACTGAAGCTTTCTTT	CASSVGDRQDLMNTEAFF	.	TRBV6-1	.	TRBJ1-1
TGTGCCAGCAGCCAACAGATTTATAATTCACCCCTCCACTTT	CASSQQIYNSPLHF	.	TRBV11-2	once	TRBJ1-6
TGTGCCAGCAAAGAGGGCTTCTCTAGGGAGCAGTACTTC	CASKEGFSREQYF	.	TRBV2	few	TRBJ2-7
TGTGCCAGCAGCTTCTGGGACGGGAGTACGCAGTATTTT	CASSFWDGSTQYF	.	TRBV7-9	.	TRBJ2-3
TGCGCCAGCAGCTTGGTTGGCAGAACTAATGAAAAACTGTTTTTT	CASSLVGRTNEKLFF	.	TRBV5-1	.	TRBJ1-4
TGTGCCAGCAGCTTGGCAGGGGGCTGGGAGACCCAGTACTTC	CASSLAGGWETQYF	TRBD1	TRBV5-5	.	TRBJ2-5
TGCGCCAGCAGCCAAGAGAAGGGGTCCCAGCCCCAGCATTTT	CASSQEKGSQPQHF	.	TRBV4-1	once	TRBJ1-5
TGTGCCAGCAGCTTAAGGCAGGGGGCGGGGGAGCAGTACTTC	CASSLRQGAGEQYF	TRBD1	TRBV11-2	few	TRBJ2-7
TGTGCCAGCAGCCACAAGGGGAAATACTACGAGCAGTACTTC	CASSHKGKYYEQYF	.	TRBV3-1/TRBV3-2	.	TRBJ2-7
TGTGCCAGTAGTATATCCCTCCTAGCGGGAGGGCCGGAGTTCTTC	CASSISLLAGGPEFF	TRBD2	TRBV19	many	TRBJ2-1
TGCGCCAGCAGCTTGGACAGGACAGGGGCCGGTAGCTCACCCCTCCACTTT	CASSLDRTGAGSSPLHF	TRBD1	TRBV5-1	few	TRBJ1-6
TGTGCCAGCAGGGCGGGGAGGACCTATGGCTACACCTTC	CASRAGRTYGYTF	.	TRBV6-5	.	TRBJ1-2